These T cell receptor beta chains were read from a single sample in a study of T cell repertoires in ileal Crohn's disease. Sequencing used immunoSEQ multiplex PCR; TCRdb keeps in-frame clones, though not all of them. The table shows some 15,000 clones, with about 92% occurring only once. Material for sequencing was ileal tissue. The receptor source for this set is an adult with Crohn's disease. Each CDR3 is given with its conserved first and last residue. Fields, in order: V gene, clone size, J gene, CDR3 protein. Only some rows state a clone size, as once, few, many or a class for expanded clones.

TRBV2	few	TRBJ1-5	CASRPGTGDNQPQHF
TRBV7-9	.	TRBJ1-1	CASSEGPEAFF
TRBV19	.	TRBJ2-3	CASSMDRARGTQYF
TRBV7-2	.	TRBJ2-7	CASSLGDRGPYEQYF
TRBV4-2	.	TRBJ1-2	CASSQESRVIAGYTF
TRBV6-5	.	TRBJ2-2	CASSAGGGELFF
TRBV2	.	TRBJ2-2	CASSPLGQGNTGELFF
TRBV7-2	.	TRBJ1-5	CASSLRPGYSNQPQHF
TRBV4-3	.	TRBJ1-3	CASSQDRNTERVYF
TRBV6-1	.	TRBJ1-4	CASSEAQGTGGEKLFF